This T cell receptor (beta chain) emerged from a study of TIL therapy for anti-PD-1-resistant metastatic lung cancer. About the research overall: Patients then received nivolumab; progressors got lymphodepletion, TIL and IL-2.

The immunoSEQ assay was v3. Only in-frame clones appear in the TCRdb table, and some are missing; sequencing was by immunoSEQ multiplex PCR. The data hold some 20,000 clones, with roughly 85% observed a single time. As to time point: pre-treatment sample, taken before nivolumab and TIL therapy. The sequencing here drew on blood, taken at baseline. The source of this sequence is a person aged 25-85 years with non-small cell lung cancer.

CDR3 sequence reads: CASRTQGPYNSPLHF. In DNA form, the CDR3 reads TGTGCCAGCAGAACGCAGGGGCCCTATAATTCACCCCTCCACTTT. The chain employs TRBV5-4 and TRBJ1-6, with D perhaps TRBD1 (6 bases). The CDR3 has 15 amino acids. Trimming cost V 5 bases and J 2 bases, with 11 bases left between them. CDR1 is SGHNT, CDR2 YYREEE, per germline (reference sequence).